The 16 T cell receptor beta chains below were found in one sample sequenced in a study of post-analysis software for immune sequencing data. Points from the study as a whole: Controls had lower frequencies than patients of about 5 TRBV segments, which included TRBV5-6, TRBV5-1 and TRBV20-1.

Antigens of these TCRs are unknown. Prepared TCR beta cDNA libraries contained unique molecular identifiers. TCRdb re-called the PCR reads with MiXCR, one entry per CDR3 protein. The sample contains roughly 700,000 distinct CDR3 sequences, roughly 30% of which appear only once. Sequencing was performed on blood. These receptors originate from a girl between 5 and 17 years old with multiple sclerosis.

The sample holds a few counts of this clonotype. This chain connects TRBV7-2 to TRBJ2-5, with TRBD1 identical over 10 bases. TRBJ2-7 explains the end of the DNA better; the J call may be wrong. The CDR3 is 15 residues long. Germline V gives CDR1 SGHTA, CDR2 FQGNSA. The CDR3 loop is CASSLSGTGVSEQYF. The DNA of the CDR3 is TGTGCCAGCAGCTTATCCGGGACAGGGGTCTCCGAGCAGTACTTC.

The chain has TRBV6-1 and TRBJ2-2; D call uncertain. This CDR3 has 15 residues. Germline V gene sequence: CDR1 MNHNS, CDR2 SASEGT. Trimming cost V 3 bases and J 1 base, with 9 bases left between them. This CDR3 is CASSEEPLNTGELFF. The CDR3 DNA follows: TGTGCCAGCAGTGAGGAGCCATTGAACACCGGGGAGCTGTTTTTT.

This clonotype showed up just a few times. This chain joins TRBV28 and TRBJ2-7; 8 bases are shared with TRBD2. The CDR3 covers 13 residues. The ends lost 7 bases at V and 2 bases at J; junction bases unmatched: 4. Germline CDR1 reads MDHEN; CDR2 reads SYDVKM. The CDR3 DNA reads as TGTGCCAGCATCCAGCGGGGGACCTACGAGCAGTACTTC. It encodes CASIQRGTYEQYF.

V usage is TRBV20-1 and J usage is TRBJ1-2; TRBD1 agrees at 10 bases. Germline V lookup: CDR1 DFQATT, CDR2 SNEGSKA (reference sequence). This CDR3 comprises 16 residues. Losses at the gene ends were 2 bases for V and 3 bases for J; bases not matched to a gene: 9. This chain's CDR3 is CSARSDRGRGYYGYTF. The CDR3 coding sequence is TGCAGTGCTAGAAGTGACAGGGGGCGAGGATACTATGGCTACACCTTC.

This clonotype has a handful of counts. The rearrangement links TRBV20-1 to TRBJ2-7; D unresolved. This CDR3 is 10 amino acids long. Between the trimmed V and J ends, which lost 0 bases and 10 bases, there was a span of 7 bases. CDR1 is DFQATT and CDR2 is SNEGSKA in the germline V gene (reference sequence). CDR3 sequence reads: CSARDRPQYF. CDR3 in DNA: TGCAGTGCTAGAGATCGGCCCCAGTACTTC.

This clonotype showed up many times. V gene TRBV18 combines with J gene TRBJ1-5; a weak D match, TRBD1 (5 bases). Germline CDR1 and CDR2: KGHSH and LQKENI. The CDR3 is made up of 13 amino acids. V lost 8 bases and J lost 7, with 15 bases in between. The CDR3 sequence: CASSPGEGQPQHF. CDR3 in DNA: TGTGCCAGCAGCCCCGGTGAGGGGCAGCCCCAGCATTTT.

This clonotype occurred a few times. V gene TRBV5-5 combines with J gene TRBJ2-3, with 12 bases fitting TRBD2. The CDR3 runs 15 residues. The V segment lost 4 bases and the J segment 4 bases; nucleotides outside the gene matches: 4. Germline CDR1 reads SGHKS; CDR2 reads YYEKEE (reference sequence). The CDR3 DNA is TGTGCCAGCAGCGAGACTAGCGGGAGCCCAGATACGCAGTATTTT. Its translation is CASSETSGSPDTQYF.

This clonotype was observed a handful of times. The rearrangement uses TRBV7-2 and TRBJ2-2; D may be TRBD1 or TRBD2 (5 bases each). V dropped 5 bases and J dropped 5 bases, with 12 bases sitting between them. The CDR3 has 14 amino acids. In germline, CDR1 is SGHTA, CDR2 FQGNSA. CDR3 region: CASSAGWRTGELFF. CDR3 in DNA: TGTGCCAGCAGCGCAGGGTGGAGGACCGGGGAGCTGTTTTTT.

This clonotype has only one observation. This chain connects TRBV6-5 to TRBJ2-2; 9 positions match TRBD2. The CDR3 is 14 residues long. CDR1 and CDR2 from the germline V gene are MNHEY and SVGAGI. V lost 7 bases and J lost 2; bases outside the gene matches: 2. The CDR3 is CASKRGANTGELFF. The CDR3 bases are TGTGCCAGCAAGCGGGGGGCTAACACCGGGGAGCTGTTTTTT.

This clonotype was seen a few times. This rearrangement joins TRBV20-1 to TRBJ1-2; TRBD1 matches 9 bases. Germline CDR1 reads DFQATT; CDR2 reads SNEGSKA (reference sequence). V lost 3 bases, J lost 3 bases, and 5 bases stayed unmatched. The CDR3 has 14 residues. The CDR3 sequence is CSARDRGKDYGYTF. DNA for the CDR3: TGCAGTGCTAGGGACAGGGGCAAGGACTATGGCTACACCTTC.

V is TRBV20-1 and J is TRBJ2-7; 13 bases line up with TRBD2. The CDR3 runs 15 residues. With 5 bases clipped from V and 1 base from J, the junction kept 5 bases outside the gene matches. Germline assignment: CDR1 DFQATT and CDR2 SNEGSKA (reference sequence). CDR3 sequence (DNA): TGCAGTGCTGAGGGGACTAGCGGGACGTCCTACGAGCAGTACTTC. It yields the protein CSAEGTSGTSYEQYF.

The chain uses TRBV29-1 and TRBJ1-4; D uncertain. The V and J ends lost 0 bases and 7 bases respectively, with 12 bases between them. The CDR3 extends over 14 amino acids. Germline V gene data show CDR1 as SQVTM and CDR2 as ANQGSEA. CDR3 coding DNA: TGCAGCGTTGAAGATCCGTCCGAGGGTGAAAAACTGTTTTTT. Translating it yields CSVEDPSEGEKLFF.

This clonotype was observed a handful of times. The junction does not match germline at one end; this may be a read error. This chain links TRBV7-9 with TRBJ2-1; TRBD2 matches 9 bases. The length of the CDR3 is 15 residues. Germline CDR1 is SEHNR and CDR2 is FQNEAQ (reference sequence). DNA of the CDR3: TGTGCCTGCAGCTTAGCGGCGGGAGGGGTCAATGAGCAGTTCTTC. It encodes CACSLAAGGVNEQFF.

The genes are TRBV18 and TRBJ2-1; possibly TRBD1 or TRBD2 for D (5 bases each). The CDR3 contains 14 residues. Germline CDR1 KGHSH, CDR2 LQKENI. Trimming took off 5 bases at V and 4 bases at J, with 12 bases between the two ends. CDR3 protein: CASSGGPQYNEQFF. As DNA, the CDR3 is TGTGCCAGCTCAGGGGGACCTCAATACAATGAGCAGTTCTTC.

This chain uses TRBV7-9 with TRBJ2-3, with D tentatively TRBD2 (5 bases). The germline V gene has CDR1 SEHNR and CDR2 FQNEAQ (reference sequence). V shed 5 bases and J shed 5 bases, with 17 bases lying between them. CDR3 length equals 15 residues. The CDR3, as DNA: TGTGCCAGCAGCACAGTACGAGGGTTGAGAGATACGCAGTATTTT. Translation gives CASSTVRGLRDTQYF.

V and J are TRBV5-1 and TRBJ2-5; weak D call: TRBD2 (7 bases). The CDR3 runs to 15 residues. The V gene lost 1 base and the J gene lost 4 bases, with 14 bases spanning the gap. Germline lookup yields CDR1 SGHRS and CDR2 YFSETQ. In nucleotides, the CDR3 is TGCGCCAGCAGCTTGAGTGCGGGGGCGGGAGAGACCCAGTACTTC. This translates into CASSLSAGAGETQYF. Drawing the rest from reference TRBV5-1 and TRBJ2-5, the complete variable domain is KAGVTQTPRYLIKTRGQQVTLSCSPISGHRSVSWYQQTPGQGLQFLFEYFSETQRNKGNFPGRFSGRQFSNSRSEMNVSTLELGDSALYLCASSLSAGAGETQYFGPGTRLLVL.